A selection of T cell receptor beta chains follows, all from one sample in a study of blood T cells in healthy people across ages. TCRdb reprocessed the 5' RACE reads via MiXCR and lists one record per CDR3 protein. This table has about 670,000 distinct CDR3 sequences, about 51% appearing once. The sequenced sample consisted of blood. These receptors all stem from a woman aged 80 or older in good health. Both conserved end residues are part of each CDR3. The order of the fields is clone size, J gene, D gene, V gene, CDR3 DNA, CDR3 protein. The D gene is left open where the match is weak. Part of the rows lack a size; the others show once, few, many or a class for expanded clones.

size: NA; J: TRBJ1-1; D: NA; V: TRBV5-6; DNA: TGTGCCACCTACACGTGGCACCTACGCACTGAAGCTTTCTTT; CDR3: CATYTWHLRTEAFF
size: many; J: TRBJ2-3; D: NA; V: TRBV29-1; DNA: TGCAGCGTGGGATTTGCCGATACGCAGTATTTT; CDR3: CSVGFADTQYF
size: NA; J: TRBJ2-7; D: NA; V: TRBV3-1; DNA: TGTGCCAGCAGCCAGAAATACGAGCAGTACTTC; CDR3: CASSQKYEQYF
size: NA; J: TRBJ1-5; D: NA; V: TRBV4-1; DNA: TGCGCCAGCAGCCAAGGAAGCTCCGCGGGCAATCAGCCCCAGCATTTT; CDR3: CASSQGSSAGNQPQHF
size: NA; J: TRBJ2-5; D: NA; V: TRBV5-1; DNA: TGCGCCAGCAGCCCTCCGGGGGCCAGCTCCTACAATGAGCAGTACTTC; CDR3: CASSPPGASSYNEQYF
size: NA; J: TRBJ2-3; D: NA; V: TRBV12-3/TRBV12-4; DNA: TGTGCCAGCAGTTTCAGCGGATTCACAGATACGCAGTATTTT; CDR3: CASSFSGFTDTQYF
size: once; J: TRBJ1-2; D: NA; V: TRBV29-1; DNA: TGCAGCGTTGAAGGCTCAGGGGTGAACTATGGCTACACCTTC; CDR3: CSVEGSGVNYGYTF
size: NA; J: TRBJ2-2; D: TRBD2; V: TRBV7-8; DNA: TGTGCCAGCAGCTCGCGGGGAGGTAGCGGGGCGAACACCGGGGAGCTGTTTTTT; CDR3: CASSSRGGSGANTGELFF
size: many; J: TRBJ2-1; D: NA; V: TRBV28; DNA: TGTGCCAGCAGCTCCGACGGGAACTCCTACAATGAGCAGTTCTTC; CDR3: CASSSDGNSYNEQFF
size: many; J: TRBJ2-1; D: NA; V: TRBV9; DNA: TGTGCCAGCAGCCCAGAGGCTAGCGTTAGACTCGGGAATGAGCAGTTCTTC; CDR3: CASSPEASVRLGNEQFF
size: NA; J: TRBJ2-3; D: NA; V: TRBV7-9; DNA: TGTGCCAGCAGCTCCCCGGGGGAAGATAGCACAGATACGCAGTATTTT; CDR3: CASSSPGEDSTDTQYF
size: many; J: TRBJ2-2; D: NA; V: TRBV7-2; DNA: TGTGCCAGCAGCCCAGGACTGAACACCGGGGAGCTGTTTTTT; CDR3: CASSPGLNTGELFF
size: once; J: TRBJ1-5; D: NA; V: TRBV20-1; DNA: TGCAGTGCTAGGGCAGGGGCTCAGCCCCAGCATTTT; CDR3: CSARAGAQPQHF
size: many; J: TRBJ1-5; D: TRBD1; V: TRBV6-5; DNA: TGTGCCAGTTGGACAGGGCTGGGGCAGCCCCAGCATTTT; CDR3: CASWTGLGQPQHF
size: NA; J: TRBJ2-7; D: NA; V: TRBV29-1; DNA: TGCAGCGTGCTAGCGCAACCCTACAATGAGCAGTACTTC; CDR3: CSVLAQPYNEQYF
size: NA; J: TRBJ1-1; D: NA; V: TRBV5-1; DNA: TGCGCCAGCACGCAGGGGCCCCCGAACACTGAAGCTTTCTTT; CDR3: CASTQGPPNTEAFF
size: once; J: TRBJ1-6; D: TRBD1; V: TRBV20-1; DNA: TGCAGTGCTAGGCTAGCCGGGACAGGGGCGACTCGGGATTCACCCCTCCACTTT; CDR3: CSARLAGTGATRDSPLHF
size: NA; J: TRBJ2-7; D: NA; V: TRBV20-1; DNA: TGCAGTGCCACAAGGGGTCCGGGGGACGAGCAGTACTTC; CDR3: CSATRGPGDEQYF
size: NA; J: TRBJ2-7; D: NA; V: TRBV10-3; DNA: TGTGCCATCAGTGAGTCGGTGGGAGAGCAGTACTTC; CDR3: CAISESVGEQYF
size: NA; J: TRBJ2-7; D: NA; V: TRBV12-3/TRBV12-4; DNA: TGTGCCAGCAGTTTAGGGGGGAGGGGGGACGAGCAGTACTTC; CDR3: CASSLGGRGDEQYF
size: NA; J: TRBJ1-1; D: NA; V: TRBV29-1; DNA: TGCAGCGCCTGGTCCCGAGGCACTGAAGCTTTCTTT; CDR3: CSAWSRGTEAFF
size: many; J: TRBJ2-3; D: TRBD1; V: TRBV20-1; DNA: TGCAGTGCTAGAGGGACAGGGACCACAGATACGCAGTATTTT; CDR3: CSARGTGTTDTQYF
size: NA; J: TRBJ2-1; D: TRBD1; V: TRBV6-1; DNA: TGTGCCAGCAGTGGACAGGGAATTGGTTTCAATGAGCAGTTCTTC; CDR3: CASSGQGIGFNEQFF
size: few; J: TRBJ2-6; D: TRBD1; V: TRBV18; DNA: TGTGCCAGCTCACCCGACAGGGGCTCTGGGGCCAACGTCCTGACTTTC; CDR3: CASSPDRGSGANVLTF
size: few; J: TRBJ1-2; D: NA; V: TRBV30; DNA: TGTGCCTGGAGTTGGTACCGGGGCTACACCTTC; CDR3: CAWSWYRGYTF
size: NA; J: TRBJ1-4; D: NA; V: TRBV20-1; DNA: TGCAGTGCTAAGGATACTTCAACTAATGAAAAACTGTTTTTT; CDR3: CSAKDTSTNEKLFF
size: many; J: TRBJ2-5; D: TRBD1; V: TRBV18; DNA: TGTGCCAGCTCACCGACAGGGGAAGAGACCCAGTACTTC; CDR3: CASSPTGEETQYF
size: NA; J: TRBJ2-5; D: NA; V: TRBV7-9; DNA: TGTGCCAGCAGCTTAGAGACATCTGGCAATGAGCAGTACTTC; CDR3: CASSLETSGNEQYF
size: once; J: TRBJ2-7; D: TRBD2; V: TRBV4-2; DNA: TGTGCCAGCAGCCAAGACCTGGGACTAGCGGGAGAACAGTACTTC; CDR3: CASSQDLGLAGEQYF
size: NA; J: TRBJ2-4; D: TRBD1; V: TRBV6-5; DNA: TGTGCCAGCAGACCGGGACAGACACAGATCTACAATGAGCAGTACTTC; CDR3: CASRPGQTQIYNEQYF
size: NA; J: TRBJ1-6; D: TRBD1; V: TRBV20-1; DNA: TGCAGCGCAGCGGACAGGGGAATTGGGTCACCCCTCCACTTT; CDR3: CSAADRGIGSPLHF
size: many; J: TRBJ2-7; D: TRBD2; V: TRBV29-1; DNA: TGCAGCTCTCGGACTAGCGGTTCCTACGAGCAGTACTTC; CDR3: CSSRTSGSYEQYF
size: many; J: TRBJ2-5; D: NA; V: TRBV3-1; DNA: TGTGCCAGCAGCCAAGAAGGGAGGCAGGACCAAGAGACCCAGTACTTC; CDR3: CASSQEGRQDQETQYF
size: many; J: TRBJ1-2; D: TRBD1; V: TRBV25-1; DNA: TGTGCCAGCAGTGAGCCACAGGGGGCTCTAGGCTACACCTTC; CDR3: CASSEPQGALGYTF
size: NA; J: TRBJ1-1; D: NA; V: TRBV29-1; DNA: TGCAGCGTGTGCACGGTTGGTCTTAACACTGAAGCTTTCTTT; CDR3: CSVCTVGLNTEAFF
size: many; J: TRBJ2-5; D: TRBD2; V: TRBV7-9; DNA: TGTGCCAGCAGCTTAGGATCAGCGGGGGCGCAAGAGACCCAGTACTTC; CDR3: CASSLGSAGAQETQYF
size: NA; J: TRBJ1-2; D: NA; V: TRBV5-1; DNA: TGCGCCAGCAGCTTACTACAGGAGAACTATGGCTACACCTTC; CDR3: CASSLLQENYGYTF
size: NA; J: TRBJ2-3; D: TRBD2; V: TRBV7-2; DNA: TGTGCCAGCAGCCCCAGGACTAGCGGGAGAGATACGCAGTATTTT; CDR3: CASSPRTSGRDTQYF
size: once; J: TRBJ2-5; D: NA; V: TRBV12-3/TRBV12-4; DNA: TGTGCCAGCAGTTTAGCGAGCAGGGGCGAGACCCAGTACTTC; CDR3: CASSLASRGETQYF
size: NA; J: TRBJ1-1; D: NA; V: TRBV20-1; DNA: TGCAGTGCTTCGTCAGGCCGCCACACTGAAGCTTTCTTT; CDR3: CSASSGRHTEAFF
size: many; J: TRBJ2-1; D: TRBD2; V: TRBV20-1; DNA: TGCAGTGCTAGACCAGCGGGGTCCTACAATGAGCAGTTCTTC; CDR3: CSARPAGSYNEQFF
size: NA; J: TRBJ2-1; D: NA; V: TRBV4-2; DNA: TGTGCCAGCAGCCAAGATACGCAAGTAGCCCTGAATGAGCAGTTCTTT; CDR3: CASSQDTQVALNEQFF
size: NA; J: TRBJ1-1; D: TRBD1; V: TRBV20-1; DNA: TGCAGTGCTATGCGGACAGGGCTCAGCACTGAAGCTTTCTTT; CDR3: CSAMRTGLSTEAFF
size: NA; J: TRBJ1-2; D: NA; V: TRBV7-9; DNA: TGTGCCAGCAGCTTAGCCCTTTCAGGTGGAGGCTACACCTTC; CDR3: CASSLALSGGGYTF
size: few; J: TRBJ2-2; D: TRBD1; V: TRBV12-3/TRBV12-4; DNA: TGTGCCAGCAGTTTAGGCAGGGGGTTTTACACCGGGGAGCTGTTTTTT; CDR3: CASSLGRGFYTGELFF
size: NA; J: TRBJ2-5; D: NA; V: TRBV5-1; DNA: TGCGCCAGCAGCTCTCCTATCGCTGGCCAAGAGACCCAGTACTTC; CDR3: CASSSPIAGQETQYF
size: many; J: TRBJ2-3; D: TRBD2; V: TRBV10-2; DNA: TGCGCCAGCAGTGGGAGTCTAGCGGGGTCAGATACGCAGTATTTT; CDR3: CASSGSLAGSDTQYF
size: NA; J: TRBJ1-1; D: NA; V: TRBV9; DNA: TGTGCCAGCAGCCCGGAGCGGGGGAACACTGAAGCTTTCTTT; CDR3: CASSPERGNTEAFF
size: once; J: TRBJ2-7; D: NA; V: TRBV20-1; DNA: TGCAGTGCTAGAGACGTAGGGTTCTACGTGCAGTACTTC; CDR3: CSARDVGFYVQYF
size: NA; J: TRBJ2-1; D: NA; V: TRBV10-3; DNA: TGTGCCATCTCTCGGGGTGCGTCCTACAATGAGCAGTTCTTC; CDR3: CAISRGASYNEQFF
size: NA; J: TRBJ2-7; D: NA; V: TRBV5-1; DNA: TGCGCCAGCAGCGAAGGGCAGGTGTACAATGAGCAGTACTTC; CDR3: CASSEGQVYNEQYF
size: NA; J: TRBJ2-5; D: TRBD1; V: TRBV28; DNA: TGTGCCAGCAGTTTACCCCCTAGGACAGGGATCAAGACCCAGTACTTC; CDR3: CASSLPPRTGIKTQYF